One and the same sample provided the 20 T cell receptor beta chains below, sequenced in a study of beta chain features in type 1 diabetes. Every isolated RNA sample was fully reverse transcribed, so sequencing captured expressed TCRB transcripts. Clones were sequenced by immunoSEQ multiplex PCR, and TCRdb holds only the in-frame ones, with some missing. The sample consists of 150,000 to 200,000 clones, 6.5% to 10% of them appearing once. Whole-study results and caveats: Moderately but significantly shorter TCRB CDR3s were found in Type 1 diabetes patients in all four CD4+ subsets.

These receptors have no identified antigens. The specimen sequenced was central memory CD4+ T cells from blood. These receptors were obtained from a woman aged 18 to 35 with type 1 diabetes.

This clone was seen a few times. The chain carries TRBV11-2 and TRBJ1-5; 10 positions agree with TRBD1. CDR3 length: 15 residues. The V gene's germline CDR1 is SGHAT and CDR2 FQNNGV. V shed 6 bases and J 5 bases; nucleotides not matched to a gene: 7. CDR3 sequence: CASSPGTGEYQPQHF. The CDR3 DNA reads TGTGCCAGCAGTCCGGGGACAGGGGAGTATCAGCCCCAGCATTTT.

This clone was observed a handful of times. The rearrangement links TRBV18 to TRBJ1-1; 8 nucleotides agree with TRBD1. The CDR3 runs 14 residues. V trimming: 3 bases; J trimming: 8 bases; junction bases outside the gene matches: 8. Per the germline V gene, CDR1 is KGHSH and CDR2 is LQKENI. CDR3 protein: CASSPDQQGEEAFF. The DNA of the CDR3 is TGTGCCAGCTCACCGGACCAACAGGGGGAGGAAGCTTTCTTT.

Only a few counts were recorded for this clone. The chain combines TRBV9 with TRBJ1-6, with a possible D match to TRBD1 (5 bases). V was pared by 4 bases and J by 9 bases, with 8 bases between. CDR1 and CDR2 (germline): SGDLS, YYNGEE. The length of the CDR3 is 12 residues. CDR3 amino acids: CASSPGGSPLHF. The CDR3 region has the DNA TGTGCCAGCAGCCCCGGGGGTTCACCCCTCCACTTT.

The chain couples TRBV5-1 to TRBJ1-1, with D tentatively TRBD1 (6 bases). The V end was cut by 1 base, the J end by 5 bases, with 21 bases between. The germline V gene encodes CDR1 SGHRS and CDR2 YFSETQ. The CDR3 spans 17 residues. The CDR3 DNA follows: TGCGCCAGCAGCTTGTTCTCCCGGGACATTGCGGCTACTGAAGCTTTCTTT. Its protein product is CASSLFSRDIAATEAFF.

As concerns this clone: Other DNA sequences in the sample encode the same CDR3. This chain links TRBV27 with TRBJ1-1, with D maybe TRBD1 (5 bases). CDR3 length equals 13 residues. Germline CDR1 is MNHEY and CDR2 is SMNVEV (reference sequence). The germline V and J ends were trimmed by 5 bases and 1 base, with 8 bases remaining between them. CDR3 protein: CASSTQGNTEAFF. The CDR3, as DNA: TGTGCCAGCAGTACCCAGGGGAACACTGAAGCTTTCTTT.

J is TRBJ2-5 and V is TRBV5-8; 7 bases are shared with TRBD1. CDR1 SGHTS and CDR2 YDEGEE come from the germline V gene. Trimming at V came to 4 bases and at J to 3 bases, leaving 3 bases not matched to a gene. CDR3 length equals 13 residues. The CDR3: CASSLGTEETQYF. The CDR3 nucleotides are TGTGCCAGCAGCCTCGGGACAGAAGAGACCCAGTACTTC.

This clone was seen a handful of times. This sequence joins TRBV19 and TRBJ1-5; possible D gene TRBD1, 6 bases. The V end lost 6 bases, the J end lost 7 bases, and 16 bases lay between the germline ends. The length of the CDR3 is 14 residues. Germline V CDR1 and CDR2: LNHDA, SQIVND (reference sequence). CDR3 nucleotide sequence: TGTGCCAGTAGGGGGCAGGGGTCTGGGCAGCCCCAGCATTTT. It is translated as CASRGQGSGQPQHF.

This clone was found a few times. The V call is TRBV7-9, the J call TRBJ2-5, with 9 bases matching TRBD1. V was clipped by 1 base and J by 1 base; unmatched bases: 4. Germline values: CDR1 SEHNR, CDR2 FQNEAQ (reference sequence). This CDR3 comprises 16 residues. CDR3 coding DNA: TGTGCCAGCAGCTTAGATCTGACAGGGGGCCAAGAGACCCAGTACTTC. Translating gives CASSLDLTGGQETQYF.

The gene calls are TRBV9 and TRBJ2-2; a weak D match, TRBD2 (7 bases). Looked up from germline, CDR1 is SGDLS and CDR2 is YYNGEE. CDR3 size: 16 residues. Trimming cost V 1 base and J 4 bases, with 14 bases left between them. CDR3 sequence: CASSVHRGAATGELFF. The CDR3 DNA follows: TGTGCCAGCAGCGTACATCGGGGGGCCGCCACCGGGGAGCTGTTTTTT. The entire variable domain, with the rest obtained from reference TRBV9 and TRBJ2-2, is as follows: DSGVTQTPKHLITATGQRVTLRCSPRSGDLSVYWYQQSLDQGLQFLIQYYNGEERAKGNILERFSAQQFPDLHSELNLSSLELGDSALYFCASSVHRGAATGELFFGEGSRLTVL.

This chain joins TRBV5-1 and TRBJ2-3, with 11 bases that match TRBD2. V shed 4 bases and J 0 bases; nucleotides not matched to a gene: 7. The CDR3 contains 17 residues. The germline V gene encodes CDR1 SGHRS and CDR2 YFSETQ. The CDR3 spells CASSATGTSGSTDTQYF. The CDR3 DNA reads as TGCGCCAGCAGCGCAACCGGGACTAGCGGTAGCACAGATACGCAGTATTTT.

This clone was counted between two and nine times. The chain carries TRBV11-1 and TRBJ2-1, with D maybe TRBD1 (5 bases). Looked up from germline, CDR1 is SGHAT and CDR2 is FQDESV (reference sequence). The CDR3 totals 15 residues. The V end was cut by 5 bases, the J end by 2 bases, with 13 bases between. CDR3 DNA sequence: TGTGCCAGCAGCCAGGGCAGAGTAACCTACAATGAGCAGTTCTTC. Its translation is CASSQGRVTYNEQFF.

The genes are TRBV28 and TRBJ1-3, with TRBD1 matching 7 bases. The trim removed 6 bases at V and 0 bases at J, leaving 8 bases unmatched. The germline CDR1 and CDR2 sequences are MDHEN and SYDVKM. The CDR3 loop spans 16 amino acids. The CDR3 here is CASSPGGDSSGNTIYF. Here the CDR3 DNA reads TGTGCCAGCAGCCCCGGGGGGGACAGCTCTGGAAACACCATATATTTT.

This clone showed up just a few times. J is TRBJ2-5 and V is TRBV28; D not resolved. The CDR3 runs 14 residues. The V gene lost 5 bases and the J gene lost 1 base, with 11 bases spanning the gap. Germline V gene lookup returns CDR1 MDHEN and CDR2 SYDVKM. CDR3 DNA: TGTGCCAGCAGTCCGAGCCGAATCCAAGAGACCCAGTACTTC. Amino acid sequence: CASSPSRIQETQYF. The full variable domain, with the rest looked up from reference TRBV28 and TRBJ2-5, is DVKVTQSSRYLVKRTGEKVFLECVQDMDHENMFWYRQDPGLGLRLIYFSYDVKMKEKGDIPEGYSVSREKKERFSLILESASTNQTSMYLCASSPSRIQETQYFGPGTRLLVL.

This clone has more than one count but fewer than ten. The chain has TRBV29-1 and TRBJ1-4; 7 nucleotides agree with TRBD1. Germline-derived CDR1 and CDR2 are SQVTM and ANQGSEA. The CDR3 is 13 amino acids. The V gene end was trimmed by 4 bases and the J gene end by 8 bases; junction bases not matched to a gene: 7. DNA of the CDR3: TGCAGCGTTGCGAGGGACAGAGGAGAAAAACTGTTTTTT. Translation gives CSVARDRGEKLFF.

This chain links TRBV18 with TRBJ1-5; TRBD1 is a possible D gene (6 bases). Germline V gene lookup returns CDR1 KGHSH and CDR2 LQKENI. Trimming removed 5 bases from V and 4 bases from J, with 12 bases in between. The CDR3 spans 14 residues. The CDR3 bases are TGTGCCAGCTCAAGGGACACCAAGAATCAGCCCCAGCATTTT. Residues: CASSRDTKNQPQHF.

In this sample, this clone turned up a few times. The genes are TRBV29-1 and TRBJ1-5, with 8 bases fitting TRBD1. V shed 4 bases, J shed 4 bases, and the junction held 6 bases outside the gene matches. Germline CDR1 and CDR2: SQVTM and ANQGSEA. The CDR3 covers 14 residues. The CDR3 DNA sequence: TGCAGCGTTGCCCCGGGACAGGCTAATCAGCCCCAGCATTTT. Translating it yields CSVAPGQANQPQHF.

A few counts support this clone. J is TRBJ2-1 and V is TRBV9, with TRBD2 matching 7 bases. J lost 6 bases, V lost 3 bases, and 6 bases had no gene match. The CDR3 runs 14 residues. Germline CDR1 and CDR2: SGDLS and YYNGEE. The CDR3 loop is CASSAKLATNEQFF. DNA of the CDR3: TGTGCCAGCAGCGCCAAACTAGCGACCAATGAGCAGTTCTTC.

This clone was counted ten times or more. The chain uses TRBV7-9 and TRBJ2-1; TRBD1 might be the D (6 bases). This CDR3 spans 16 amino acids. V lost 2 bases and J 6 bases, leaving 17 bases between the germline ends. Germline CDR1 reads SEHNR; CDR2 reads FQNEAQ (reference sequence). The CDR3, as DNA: TGTGCCAGCAGCTTACTAGCTGGGGGCTCAATCAATGAGCAGTTCTTC. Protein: CASSLLAGGSINEQFF.

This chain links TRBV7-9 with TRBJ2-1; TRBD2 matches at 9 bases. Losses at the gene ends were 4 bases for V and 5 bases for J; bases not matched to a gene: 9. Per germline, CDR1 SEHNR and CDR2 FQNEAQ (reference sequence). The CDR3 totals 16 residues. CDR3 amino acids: CASSSRASGNNNEQFF. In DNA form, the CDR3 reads TGTGCCAGCAGCTCCCGGGCTAGCGGGAACAACAATGAGCAGTTCTTC. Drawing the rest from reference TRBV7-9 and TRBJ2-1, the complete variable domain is DTGVSQNPRHKITKRGQNVTFRCDPISEHNRLYWYRQTLGQGPEFLTYFQNEAQLEKSRLLSDRFSAERPKGSFSTLEIQRTEQGDSAMYLCASSSRASGNNNEQFFGPGTRLTVL.

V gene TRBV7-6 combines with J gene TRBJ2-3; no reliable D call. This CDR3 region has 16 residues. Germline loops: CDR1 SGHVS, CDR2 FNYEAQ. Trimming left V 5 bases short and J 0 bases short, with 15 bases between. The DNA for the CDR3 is TGTGCCAGCAGCCAACAGTCGGCAACAAGCACAGATACGCAGTATTTT. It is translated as CASSQQSATSTDTQYF.